This is a list of T cell receptor beta chains from one sample in a study of blood T cell repertoires in COVID-19. Repertoires were generated with immunoSEQ multiplex PCR, while TCRdb's copy carries only in-frame clones and drops some. The sample contains tens of thousands of clones, approximately 86% of which appear only once. The sample taken for sequencing was peripheral blood. The receptor source for this set is a woman of 80 years or more with acute or convalescent COVID-19. CDR3s include the opening cysteine and the closing phenylalanine or tryptophan. Fields, in order: CDR3 protein, CDR3 DNA, J gene, clone size, V gene, D gene. The D gene is left open where the match is weak. For some rows the clone size is stated as once, few or many, or as a class when expanded; others skip it.

CASSLGSSGAKNIQYF,TGTGCCAGCAGCTTAGGTAGTAGCGGGGCTAAAAACATTCAGTACTTC,TRBJ2-4,once,TRBV7-8,TRBD2
CASSGTGLSYEQYF,TGTGCCAGCAGCGGGACAGGCCTTTCCTACGAGCAGTACTTC,TRBJ2-7,.,TRBV3-1/TRBV3-2,TRBD1
CASSRVTSGGARETQYF,TGTGCCAGCAGCCGGGTGACTAGCGGGGGGGCGAGAGAGACCCAGTACTTC,TRBJ2-5,.,TRBV11-2,TRBD2
CASTPDVPPYTF,TGTGCCAGCACCCCAGATGTCCCTCCCTACACCTTC,TRBJ1-2,once,TRBV6-5,.
CSASRGGEKTEAFF,TGCAGCGCGTCCCGGGGAGGAGAGAAAACTGAAGCTTTCTTT,TRBJ1-1,.,TRBV29-1,.
CASSLVLGLDATEQFF,TGTGCCAGCAGCTTGGTTTTGGGACTAGATGCTACTGAGCAGTTCTTC,TRBJ2-1,.,TRBV5-6,TRBD2
CSVSRQGAADTQYF,TGCAGCGTCTCCAGACAGGGGGCGGCAGATACGCAGTATTTT,TRBJ2-3,.,TRBV29-1,TRBD1
CASSYPGGVTEAFF,TGTGCCAGCAGTTACCCGGGGGGAGTCACTGAAGCTTTCTTT,TRBJ1-1,.,TRBV6-6,.
CASSQGQGFSTDTQYF,TGTGCCAGCAGCCAAGGGCAGGGCTTTAGCACAGATACGCAGTATTTT,TRBJ2-3,.,TRBV14,.
CASSSPGRSYEQYF,TGTGCCAGCAGTTCACCAGGGCGCTCCTACGAGCAGTACTTC,TRBJ2-7,.,TRBV28,.
CSASPRGAQFF,TGCAGTGCTAGCCCTCGAGGCGCGCAGTTCTTC,TRBJ2-1,.,TRBV20-1,.
CASRRITGGASYEQYF,TGTGCCAGCAGACGAATCACCGGGGGGGCCTCCTACGAGCAGTACTTC,TRBJ2-7,.,TRBV5-4,TRBD2
CASTGDSGETQYF,TGTGCCAGCACCGGAGACTCGGGGGAGACCCAGTACTTC,TRBJ2-5,.,TRBV5-4,.
CASSQARSYTF,TGTGCCAGCAGCCAAGCCAGGAGCTACACCTTC,TRBJ1-2,few,TRBV3-1/TRBV3-2,.
CASSWDRGRGTQYF,TGTGCCAGCAGTTGGGACAGGGGGCGCGGTACGCAGTATTTT,TRBJ2-3,.,TRBV7-2,TRBD1
CASSEGQGTYEQYF,TGTGCCAGCAGTGAAGGACAGGGTACGTACGAGCAGTACTTC,TRBJ2-7,.,TRBV2,TRBD1
CASSIEAGNYGYTF,TGTGCCAGTAGTATAGAAGCAGGCAACTATGGCTACACCTTC,TRBJ1-2,few,TRBV19,.
CASSLGVGEKLFF,TGTGCCAGCAGCTTAGGGGTCGGGGAAAAACTGTTTTTT,TRBJ1-4,.,TRBV7-2,.